This T cell receptor beta chain comes out of a study of T cells in Graves' hyperthyroidism and ophthalmopathy. Germline V lookup: CDR1 LNHDA, CDR2 SQIVND (reference sequence). The CDR3 runs to 17 residues. V lost 9 bases and J 2 bases, leaving 26 bases between the germline ends. Researchers took RNA transcripts and amplified the TCR beta CDR3 regions from them. TCR CDR3 underwent first-round RT-PCR with the HTBI primer set. Using its own MiXCR run on the multiplex PCR reads, TCRdb lists one record per CDR3 protein. Here the sample spans 490,000 or so distinct CDR3 sequences, about 22% being singletons.

Sequencing input: blood. The chain recombines TRBV19 with TRBJ2-7; weak D call: TRBD1 (5 bases). This clonotype was sampled from a woman aged 70-85 years with Graves' ophthalmopathy. CDR3 sequence reads: CASARAHPGKVTYEQYF. For the CDR3, the DNA is TGTGCCAGCGCCAGGGCCCATCCAGGGAAAGTAACCTACGAGCAGTACTTC. The variable domain in full, with the rest retrieved from reference TRBV19 and TRBJ2-7, is DGGITQSPKYLFRKEGQNVTLSCEQNLNHDAMYWYRQDPGQGLRLIYYSQIVNDFQKGDIAEGYSVSREKKESFPLTVTSAQKNPTAFYLCASARAHPGKVTYEQYFGPGTRLTVT.